This T cell receptor (beta chain) was captured in a study of blood T cell repertoires in COVID-19. The table came from immunoSEQ multiplex PCR; TCRdb's copy has only in-frame clones and leaves some out. Among a few hundred thousand clones listed, approximately 92% were seen once. V was trimmed by 6 bases and J by 5 bases, leaving 16 bases between them. Germline-derived CDR1 and CDR2 are SEHNR and FQNEAQ (reference sequence). The CDR3 length is 15 residues. This clonotype was sampled from a man aged 18 to 30 who had recovered from COVID-19. This chain connects TRBV7-9 to TRBJ1-4; perhaps TRBD1 as D (5 bases). The sample was PBMCs or T cells enriched from blood (not recorded which). The CDR3 region is CASSPAAGINEKLFF. The CDR3 nucleotides read TGTGCCAGCAGTCCCGCGGCAGGGATCAATGAAAAACTGTTTTTT.